The present TCR beta chain was sequenced within a study of blood T cell repertoires in COVID-19. Study background: Sample material is recorded as cDNA or gDNA derived from T cells, B-cell-depleted T cells, or PBMCs.

Which cohort a participant joined came from the clinical history participants gave. Original handling: Researchers report that nucleated cell counts were estimated from reference gene primer amplification. The protocol was immunoSEQ multiplex PCR, while the TCRdb copy is restricted to in-frame clones and leaves out a portion. V and J calls and clone size are copied from that table; D and trimming were computed from the DNA. This sample has over 400,000 clones, with 75% to 90% found just once. V was cut by 1 base and J by 1 base, with 13 bases left in between. CDR3 size: 16 residues. Germline V gene data show CDR1 as LNHDA and CDR2 as SQIVND (reference sequence).

Source material: PBMCs or T cells enriched from blood (not recorded which). The rearrangement joins TRBV19 to TRBJ2-5, with D tentatively TRBD2 (6 bases). This sequence originates from a woman in her fifties or sixties who had recovered from COVID-19. The CDR3 bases are TGTGCCAGTAGTATAGGTGCCACGGGACTCCAAGAGACCCAGTACTTC. It yields the protein CASSIGATGLQETQYF.